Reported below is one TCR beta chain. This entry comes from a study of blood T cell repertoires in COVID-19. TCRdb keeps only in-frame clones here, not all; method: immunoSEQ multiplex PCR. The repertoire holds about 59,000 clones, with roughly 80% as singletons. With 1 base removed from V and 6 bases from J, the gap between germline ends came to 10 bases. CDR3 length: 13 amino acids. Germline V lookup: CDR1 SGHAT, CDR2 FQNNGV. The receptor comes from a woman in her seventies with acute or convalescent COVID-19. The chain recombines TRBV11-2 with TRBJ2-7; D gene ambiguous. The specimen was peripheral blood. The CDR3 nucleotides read TGTGCCAGCAGCTTAGTTGGGCAAGGCGAGCAGTACTTC. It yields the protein CASSLVGQGEQYF. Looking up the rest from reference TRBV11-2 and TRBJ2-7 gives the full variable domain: EAGVAQSPRYKIIEKRQSVAFWCNPISGHATLYWYQQILGQGPKLLIQFQNNGVVDDSQLPKDRFSAERLKGVDSTLKIQPAKLEDSAVYLCASSLVGQGEQYFGPGTRLTVT.